Presented here are 4 T cell receptor beta chains from one specimen sequenced in a study of T cells in Graves' hyperthyroidism and ophthalmopathy. Researchers amplified the TCR beta CDR3 regions from RNA transcripts. The TCR CDR3 first-round RT-PCR relied on the HTBI primer set. In TCRdb, the multiplex PCR reads were re-called with MiXCR into one record per CDR3 protein. The sample holds about 480,000 distinct CDR3 sequences, under 15% seen once. Specimen: blood. Receptors were obtained from a woman aged 18-35 years with Graves' hyperthyroidism.

This clonotype was counted a few times. The chain is built from TRBV6-1 and TRBJ1-1, with D perhaps TRBD1 (6 bases). V was shortened by 6 bases and J by 6 bases, with 14 bases between the two germline ends. This CDR3 has 13 residues. Germline CDR1 is MNHNS and CDR2 is SASEGT. The CDR3 DNA sequence: TGTGCCAGCAGCCCTACAGGGAAGGCTGAAGCTTTCTTT. This codes for CASSPTGKAEAFF.

The J gene is TRBJ1-1, the V gene TRBV19, with D possibly matching TRBD1 (5 bases). Germline-derived CDR1 and CDR2 are LNHDA and SQIVND (reference sequence). The CDR3 consists of 15 residues. V was trimmed by 3 bases and J by 1 base, leaving 12 bases between them. CDR3 DNA sequence: TGTGCCAGTAGTATTGGGGGGTGGGGGAACACTGAAGCTTTCTTT. It encodes CASSIGGWGNTEAFF. Full variable domain (missing parts from reference TRBV19 and TRBJ1-1): DGGITQSPKYLFRKEGQNVTLSCEQNLNHDAMYWYRQDPGQGLRLIYYSQIVNDFQKGDIAEGYSVSREKKESFPLTVTSAQKNPTAFYLCASSIGGWGNTEAFFGQGTRLTVV.

The gene calls are TRBV3-1 and TRBJ2-3; TRBD2 matches 9 bases. Losses at the gene ends were 4 bases for V and 2 bases for J; bases not matched to a gene: 10. The CDR3 is 17 amino acids. Germline V gene lookup returns CDR1 LGHDT and CDR2 YNNKEL (reference sequence). CDR3 coding DNA: TGTGCCAGCAGCCCAGGGGCTAGCGGGGCCTACACAGATACGCAGTATTTT. The encoded protein is CASSPGASGAYTDTQYF.

This clonotype has at least ten counts. The chain combines TRBV12-3 or TRBV12-4 with TRBJ2-3; D is perhaps TRBD1 or TRBD2 (5 bases each). Trimming removed 4 bases at V and 2 bases at J, with 13 bases between. The CDR3 length is 15 residues. CDR3 amino acids: CASSSMGPNTDTQYF. The CDR3 DNA is TGTGCCAGCAGTTCGATGGGACCAAACACAGATACGCAGTATTTT.